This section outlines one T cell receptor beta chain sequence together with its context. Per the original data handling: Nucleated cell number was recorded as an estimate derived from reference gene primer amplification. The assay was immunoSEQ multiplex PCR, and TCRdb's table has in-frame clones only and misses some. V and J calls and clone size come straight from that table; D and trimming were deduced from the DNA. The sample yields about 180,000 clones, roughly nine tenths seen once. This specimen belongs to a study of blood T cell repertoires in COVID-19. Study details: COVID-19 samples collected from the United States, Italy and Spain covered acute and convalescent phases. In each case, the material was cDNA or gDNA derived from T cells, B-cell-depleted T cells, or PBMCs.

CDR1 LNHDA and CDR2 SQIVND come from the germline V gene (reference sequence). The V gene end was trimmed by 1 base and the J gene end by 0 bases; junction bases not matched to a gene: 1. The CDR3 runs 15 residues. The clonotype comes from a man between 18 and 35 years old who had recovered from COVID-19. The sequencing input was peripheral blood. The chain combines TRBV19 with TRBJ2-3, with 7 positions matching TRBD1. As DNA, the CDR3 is TGTGCCAGTAGTATAGGACAGGGAAGCACAGATACGCAGTATTTT. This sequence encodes CASSIGQGSTDTQYF.